The source of this T cell receptor (beta chain) is a study of blood T cell repertoires in COVID-19. Study at large: The origin of the acute and convalescent COVID-19 samples was the United States, Italy and Spain.

The authors' processing: Estimated nucleated cell counts came from reference gene primer amplification. The repertoire was sequenced with immunoSEQ multiplex PCR; TCRdb's copy has only in-frame clones and lacks some. V and J calls and clone size are given by that table; D and trimming were obtained from the DNA. The repertoire has about 250,000 clones, 87% of them found once; the top ten carry 3%. The germline gives CDR1 ENHRY, CDR2 SYGVKD. This CDR3 is built from 14 residues. V dropped 10 bases and J dropped 7; count of bases not matched to a gene: 12. This receptor was obtained from a man between 18 and 35 years old with active or convalescent COVID-19. Specimen: peripheral blood. The chain employs TRBV10-3 and TRBJ1-1; TRBD1 matches 10 bases. In nucleotides, the CDR3 is TGTGCCACATCGCCCGGGACAGGGGCTCTTGAAGCTTTCTTT. This encodes CATSPGTGALEAFF.